The TCR beta chain under discussion was sequenced for a study of T cells in Graves' hyperthyroidism and ophthalmopathy. The CDR3 covers 13 residues. The V gene lost 0 bases and the J gene lost 5 bases, with 5 bases spanning the gap. Germline V gene lookup returns CDR1 LNHNV and CDR2 YYDKDF (reference sequence). Template material for amplifying TCR beta CDR3 regions consisted of RNA transcripts. Primed by the HTBI set, a first-round RT-PCR was run on the TCR CDR3. TCRdb ran MiXCR on the multiplex PCR reads and lists one entry per CDR3 protein. The table lists some 530,000 distinct CDR3 sequences, 20% to 25% of them singletons. Study results and caveats: Most thyroid clonotypes expanded above 0.001 appeared in blood too. The model's output predicted ophthalmopathy at a median of 6.5 months prior to onset. Using 13 V-J features, a model discriminated ophthalmopathy from stable hyperthyroidism.

There are many counts of this clonotype. Its antigen is unidentified. The PBMCs had their origin in less than 13 ml of fresh peripheral blood. The specimen was blood. The rearrangement links TRBV15 to TRBJ1-5, with unresolved D. The TCR comes from a woman aged 70-85 years with Graves' ophthalmopathy. CDR3 sequence reads: CATSREGHQPQHF. CDR3 DNA: TGTGCCACCAGCAGAGAAGGACATCAGCCCCAGCATTTT.